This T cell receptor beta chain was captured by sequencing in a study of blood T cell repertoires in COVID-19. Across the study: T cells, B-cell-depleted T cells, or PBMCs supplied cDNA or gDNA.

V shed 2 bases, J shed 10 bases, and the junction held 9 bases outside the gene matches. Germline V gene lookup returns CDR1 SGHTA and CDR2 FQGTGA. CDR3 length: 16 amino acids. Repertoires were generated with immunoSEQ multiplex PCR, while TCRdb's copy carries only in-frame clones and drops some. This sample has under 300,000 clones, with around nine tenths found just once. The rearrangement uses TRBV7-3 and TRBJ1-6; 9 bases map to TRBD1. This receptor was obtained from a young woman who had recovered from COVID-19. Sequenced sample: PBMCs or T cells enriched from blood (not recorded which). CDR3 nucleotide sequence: TGTGCCAGCAGCTTACTGGGACAGGGTGGAGAATCACCCCTCCACTTT. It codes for CASSLLGQGGESPLHF. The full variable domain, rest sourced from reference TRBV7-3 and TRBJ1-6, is GAGVSQTPSNKVTEKGKYVELRCDPISGHTALYWYRQSLGQGPEFLIYFQGTGAADDSGLPNDRFFAVRPEGSVSTLKIQRTERGDSAVYLCASSLLGQGGESPLHFGNGTRLTVT.